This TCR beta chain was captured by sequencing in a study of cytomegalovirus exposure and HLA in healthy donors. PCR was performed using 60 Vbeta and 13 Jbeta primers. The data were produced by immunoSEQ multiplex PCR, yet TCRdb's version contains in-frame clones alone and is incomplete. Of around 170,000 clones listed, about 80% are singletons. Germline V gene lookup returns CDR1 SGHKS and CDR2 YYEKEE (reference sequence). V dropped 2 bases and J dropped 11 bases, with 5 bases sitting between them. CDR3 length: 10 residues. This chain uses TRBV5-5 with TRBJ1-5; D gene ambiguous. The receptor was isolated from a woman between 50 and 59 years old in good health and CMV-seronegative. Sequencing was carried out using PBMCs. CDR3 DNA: TGTGCCAGCAGCTTTGCAGCCCAGCATTTT. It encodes CASSFAAQHF. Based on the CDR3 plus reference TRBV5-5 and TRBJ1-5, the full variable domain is DAGVTQSPTHLIKTRGQQVTLRCSPISGHKSVSWYQQVLGQGPQFIFQYYEKEERGRGNFPDRFSARQFPNYSSELNVNALLLGDSALYLCASSFAAQHFGDGTRLSIL.